One sample yielded the 9 T cell receptor beta chains listed below, sequenced in a study of cytomegalovirus exposure and HLA in healthy donors. The PCR made use of 60 Vbeta and 13 Jbeta primers. The data were produced by immunoSEQ multiplex PCR, yet TCRdb's version contains in-frame clones alone and is incomplete. The table lists about 160,000 clones, approximately 75% of them singletons, with about 3.8% in the top ten. The sequenced sample consisted of PBMCs. These TCRs come from a young man in good health and CMV-seropositive.

The V and J genes are TRBV6-1 and TRBJ2-3; 9 nucleotides match TRBD1. Unmatched junction bases numbered 6, after V lost 2 bases and J lost 3 bases. Germline CDR1 reads MNHNS; CDR2 reads SASEGT. The CDR3 is 16 amino acids. The CDR3 DNA follows: TGTGCCAGCAGTGAACAACCGGGACAGGGTACAGATACGCAGTATTTT. It translates to CASSEQPGQGTDTQYF.

The CDR3 loop reads CASSTTGTGRNSPLHF. CDR3 DNA: TGTGCCAGCAGTACCACCGGGACAGGGAGGAATTCACCCCTCCACTTT. The rearrangement joins TRBV28 to TRBJ1-6; 9 bases map to TRBD1. With 5 bases clipped from V and 7 bases from J, the junction kept 9 bases outside the gene matches. CDR3 size: 16 residues. Germline CDR1 MDHEN, CDR2 SYDVKM. Complete variable domain (other parts from reference TRBV28 and TRBJ1-6): DVKVTQSSRYLVKRTGEKVFLECVQDMDHENMFWYRQDPGLGLRLIYFSYDVKMKEKGDIPEGYSVSREKKERFSLILESASTNQTSMYLCASSTTGTGRNSPLHFGNGTRLTVT.

This clone was counted a few times. The chain uses TRBV30 and TRBJ1-5; tentatively, D is TRBD1 (5 bases). CDR3 length: 14 residues. Trimming took off 0 bases at V and 4 bases at J, with 10 bases between the two ends. The germline V gene has CDR1 GTSNPN and CDR2 SVGIG (reference sequence). The CDR3 region is CAWSVGQGNQPQHF. CDR3 coding DNA: TGTGCCTGGAGTGTAGGTCAGGGAAATCAGCCCCAGCATTTT.

This clone has only one observation. The chain has TRBV10-3 and TRBJ1-1; TRBD1 aligns across 7 bases. V lost 0 bases to trimming and J lost 4 bases; unmatched junction nucleotides: 2. Germline V CDR1 and CDR2: ENHRY, SYGVKD. The CDR3 is made up of 14 amino acids. This CDR3 is CAISESDRATEAFF. The DNA of the CDR3 is TGTGCCATCAGTGAGTCCGACAGGGCCACTGAAGCTTTCTTT.

This clone has ten or more counts. This chain connects TRBV2 to TRBJ2-1; tentatively, D is TRBD2 (5 bases). The V gene lost 6 bases and the J gene lost 10 bases, with 13 bases spanning the gap. This CDR3 has 12 amino acids. Germline-derived CDR1 and CDR2 are SNHLY and FYNNEI. For the CDR3, the DNA is TGTGCCAGCAGCCAGAACCGGGAAGAGCAGTTCTTC. It codes for CASSQNREEQFF.

The gene calls are TRBV23-1 and TRBJ2-7; possible D gene TRBD1, 5 bases. Being an ORF, TRBV23-1 has a function that is uncertain. V was shortened by 6 bases and J by 5 bases, with 5 bases between the two germline ends. This CDR3 spans 10 amino acids. The CDR3 loop is CASRDNEQYF. The CDR3 DNA sequence: TGCGCCAGCAGGGACAACGAGCAGTACTTC.

The chain recombines TRBV11-2 with TRBJ1-4, with unresolved D. This CDR3 is built from 14 residues. V was pared by 2 bases and J by 1 base, with 5 bases between. Germline V gene data show CDR1 as SGHAT and CDR2 as FQNNGV. The CDR3 region has the DNA TGTGCCAGCAGCTTACGGGGAACTAATGAAAAACTGTTTTTT. This translates into CASSLRGTNEKLFF.

This clone was detected only a few times. This chain uses TRBV10-3 with TRBJ2-5; 8 bases fit TRBD1. V shed 0 bases and J 3 bases; nucleotides not matched to a gene: 0. CDR1 ENHRY and CDR2 SYGVKD come from the germline V gene. This CDR3 spans 14 amino acids. The CDR3 here is CAISESTGEETQYF. CDR3 nucleotide sequence: TGTGCCATCAGTGAGTCGACAGGGGAAGAGACCCAGTACTTC.

The chain recombines TRBV7-9 with TRBJ2-6, with unresolved D. In germline, CDR1 is SEHNR, CDR2 FQNEAQ (reference sequence). The CDR3 sequence is 16 residues long. Trimming took off 6 bases at V and 2 bases at J, with 14 bases between the two ends. CDR3 bases: TGTGCCAGCAGGCAGATGCTGGAGACTGGGGCCAACGTCCTGACTTTC. It codes for CASRQMLETGANVLTF. Variable domain in full (rest from reference TRBV7-9 and TRBJ2-6): DTGVSQNPRHKITKRGQNVTFRCDPISEHNRLYWYRQTLGQGPEFLTYFQNEAQLEKSRLLSDRFSAERPKGSFSTLEIQRTEQGDSAMYLCASRQMLETGANVLTFGAGSRLTVL.